The entry below gives a single T cell receptor beta chain sequence along with its context. The antigen is not known. Each donor's status was that of a healthy bone marrow donor. The PCR employed 60 Vbeta primers together with 13 Jbeta primers. In the original analysis: Some 11 million of the about 80 million unique TCR beta chains counted in a later analysis were shared. Only in-frame clones appear in the TCRdb table, and some are missing; sequencing was by immunoSEQ multiplex PCR. V, J and clone size are those of that table, while D and trimming were read from the DNA. Here the sample spans 45,000 to 70,000 clones, roughly 85% being singletons. The data belong to a study of cytomegalovirus exposure and HLA in healthy donors. Trimming cost V 8 bases and J 8 bases; bases outside gene matches: 9. Per the germline V gene, CDR1 is GTSNPN and CDR2 is SVGIG (reference sequence). The CDR3 covers 12 residues.

Findings and limits, study-wide: It was confirmed in vitro that a few of the CMV-associated chains were specific for CMV antigens.

The sample taken for sequencing was PBMCs. The chain combines TRBV30 with TRBJ1-2, with 9 nucleotides matching TRBD1. This receptor was obtained from a man aged 25-45 years in good health and CMV-seronegative. The CDR3 region is CARGQGPGGYTF. CDR3 DNA: TGTGCCCGTGGACAGGGGCCGGGGGGCTACACCTTC.